Following are 29 T cell receptor beta chains from one sample sequenced in a study of blood T cell repertoires in COVID-19. Produced via immunoSEQ multiplex PCR; TCRdb's table is partial and in-frame only. The sample contains approximately 270,000 clones, roughly nine tenths of which appear only once. Sequencing was performed on PBMCs or T cells enriched from blood (not recorded which). Receptor source: an older woman who had recovered from COVID-19.

Only a few counts were recorded for this clone. The CDR3 coding sequence is TGTGCCAGTAGTATCGGGGCAGGGGCCATTGGAAACACCATATATTTT. It codes for CASSIGAGAIGNTIYF. The gene calls are TRBV19 and TRBJ1-3; D perhaps matches TRBD1 (6 bases). The V and J ends lost 3 bases and 3 bases respectively, with 15 bases between them. CDR3 length: 16 residues. Germline V CDR1 and CDR2: LNHDA, SQIVND (reference sequence).

The rearrangement joins TRBV5-8 to TRBJ2-7, with TRBD1 matching over 7 bases. Germline CDR1 and CDR2: SGHTS and YDEGEE. Losses at the gene ends were 4 bases for V and 11 bases for J; bases not matched to a gene: 9. The CDR3 is made up of 12 amino acids. The CDR3 DNA reads as TGTGCCAGCAGCCGAAAGACAGGGAGAGAGTACTTC. Translating it yields CASSRKTGREYF.

The gene calls are TRBV11-3 and TRBJ2-7; no clear D. This CDR3 has 13 residues. Germline CDR1 and CDR2: SGHNT and YENEEA. The V and J ends lost 3 bases and 5 bases respectively, with 11 bases between them. The CDR3 coding sequence is TGTGCCAGCAGCTTCTTTCAGGCAAACGAGCAGTACTTC. It codes for CASSFFQANEQYF.

J is TRBJ2-7 and V is TRBV30; tentatively, D is TRBD1 (5 bases). The CDR3 spans 13 residues. Trimming stripped 2 bases from V and 2 bases from J, with 10 bases between. Germline assignment: CDR1 GTSNPN and CDR2 SVGIG (reference sequence). The chain's CDR3 is CAWSRQPTYEQYF. The CDR3 DNA follows: TGTGCCTGGAGTCGACAGCCTACCTACGAGCAGTACTTC.

The V call is TRBV5-8, the J call TRBJ2-1; TRBD2 aligns across 10 bases. Germline V gives CDR1 SGHTS, CDR2 YDEGEE. V dropped 9 bases and J dropped 1; count of bases not matched to a gene: 7. This CDR3 spans 15 amino acids. CDR3 loop: CATFTSGVSYNEQFF. The CDR3 DNA reads as TGTGCCACCTTTACTAGCGGGGTGTCCTACAATGAGCAGTTCTTC.

The chain carries TRBV3-1 (or the pseudogene TRBV3-2) and TRBJ1-2; no clear D. CDR1 and CDR2 (germline): LGHDT, YNNKEL (reference sequence). The CDR3 is made up of 15 amino acids. The germline V and J ends were trimmed by 4 bases and 8 bases, with 20 bases remaining between them. CDR3 DNA: TGTGCCAGCAGCCGTTCAGAGGGTCCTTGGTTAGGCTACACCTTC. The encoded protein is CASSRSEGPWLGYTF.

The rearrangement uses TRBV10-1 and TRBJ2-1; TRBD2 matches at 9 bases. Germline lookup yields CDR1 WNHNN and CDR2 SYGVQD (reference sequence). V dropped 2 bases and J dropped 7; count of bases not matched to a gene: 9. This CDR3 comprises 16 residues. The CDR3 DNA is TGCGCCAGCAGTGAGCCTTCTACTAGCGGGTCAAATGAGCAGTTCTTC. Its translation: CASSEPSTSGSNEQFF.

The gene calls are TRBV7-8 and TRBJ2-3; D gene unclear. Trimming pared 5 bases from V and 0 bases from J, leaving 12 bases between. This CDR3 region has 15 residues. From germline, CDR1 is SGHVS and CDR2 FQNEAQ. CDR3 sequence (DNA): TGTGCCAGCAGCCTCGAGCGAACTAGCACAGATACGCAGTATTTT. Protein product: CASSLERTSTDTQYF.

The chain combines TRBV28 with TRBJ1-4, with a possible D match to TRBD1 (5 bases). The CDR3 runs to 14 residues. Germline V CDR1 and CDR2: MDHEN, SYDVKM. The V end was cut by 6 bases, the J end by 3 bases, with 11 bases between. Here the CDR3 DNA reads TGTGCCAGCAGAATGGGGCTGGCTAATGAAAAACTGTTTTTT. It is translated as CASRMGLANEKLFF.

The chain links TRBV11-2 to TRBJ1-3, with D possibly being TRBD1 (5 bases). From germline, CDR1 is SGHAT and CDR2 FQNNGV. V lost 1 base and J 3 bases, leaving 13 bases between the germline ends. CDR3 length: 16 residues. In nucleotides, the CDR3 is TGTGCCAGCAGCTTAGTCCAGGGAACAAATGGAAACACCATATATTTT. Amino acid sequence: CASSLVQGTNGNTIYF.

The V gene is TRBV7-3, the J gene TRBJ2-2, with 12 bases matching TRBD1. The CDR3 extends over 14 amino acids. The ends lost 8 bases at V and 6 bases at J; junction bases unmatched: 4. The V gene's germline CDR1 is SGHTA and CDR2 FQGTGA. Here the CDR3 DNA reads TGTGCCAGCCGGGGACAGGGGGCGTCCGGGGAGCTGTTTTTT. Protein sequence: CASRGQGASGELFF.

V gene TRBV5-5 combines with J gene TRBJ1-6; 8 nucleotides agree with TRBD1. V shed 4 bases and J 0 bases; nucleotides not matched to a gene: 0. The CDR3 is 15 amino acids. Germline V gene lookup returns CDR1 SGHKS and CDR2 YYEKEE (reference sequence). The CDR3 DNA reads as TGTGCCAGCAGCGGACAGGGCTCCTATAATTCACCCCTCCACTTT. As protein: CASSGQGSYNSPLHF. Filled out from reference TRBV5-5 and TRBJ1-6, the complete variable domain reads DAGVTQSPTHLIKTRGQQVTLRCSPISGHKSVSWYQQVLGQGPQFIFQYYEKEERGRGNFPDRFSARQFPNYSSELNVNALLLGDSALYLCASSGQGSYNSPLHFGNGTRLTVT.

The chain links TRBV20-1 to TRBJ1-5; D unresolved. The CDR3 runs 11 residues. Germline V lookup: CDR1 DFQATT, CDR2 SNEGSKA (reference sequence). V was pared by 1 base and J by 11 bases, with 9 bases between. CDR3 loop: CSARGSGAQHF. The CDR3 nucleotides read TGCAGTGCTAGAGGGAGCGGGGCCCAGCATTTT.

This chain connects TRBV24-1 to TRBJ2-3; 11 nucleotides match TRBD2. CDR1 and CDR2 (germline): KGHDR, SFDVKD. Trimming at V came to 7 bases and at J to 11 bases, leaving 10 bases not matched to a gene. The CDR3 contains 14 residues. CDR3 bases: TGTGCCACCAGCCCTCTTAGCGGGGGGGGTGGGCAGTATTTT. Its translation is CATSPLSGGGGQYF.

The CDR3 DNA sequence: TGTGCCAGCAGCCCGCCCGGACAGGGTGGGTCCTATAATTCACCCCTCCACTTT. As protein: CASSPPGQGGSYNSPLHF. This chain links TRBV5-4 with TRBJ1-6; 8 bases align to TRBD1. The CDR3 runs 18 residues. The germline CDR1 and CDR2 sequences are SGHNT and YYREEE (reference sequence). The junction had 10 bases not matched to a gene; V was cut back by 4 bases and J by 1 base. The full variable domain, rest sourced from reference TRBV5-4 and TRBJ1-6, is ETGVTQSPTHLIKTRGQQVTLRCSSQSGHNTVSWYQQALGQGPQFIFQYYREEENGRGNFPPRFSGLQFPNYSSELNVNALELDDSALYLCASSPPGQGGSYNSPLHFGNGTRLTVT.

The rearrangement links TRBV9 to TRBJ2-1; D possibly corresponds to TRBD2 (6 bases). CDR3 length: 14 residues. Trimming pared 2 bases from V and 9 bases from J, leaving 15 bases between. In germline, CDR1 is SGDLS, CDR2 YYNGEE. In DNA form, the CDR3 reads TGTGCCAGCAGCGTCGGGGGACCGTTAGGTGAGCAGTTCTTC. Translation: CASSVGGPLGEQFF.

The chain has TRBV28 and TRBJ1-3, with a tentative D call TRBD1 (5 bases). CDR1 MDHEN and CDR2 SYDVKM come from the germline V gene. The CDR3 covers 16 residues. Trimming took off 3 bases at V and 2 bases at J, with 14 bases between the two ends. The CDR3 DNA sequence: TGTGCCAGCAGTTTGGTTCCGGGGGTTACTGGAAACACCATATATTTT. Translating it yields CASSLVPGVTGNTIYF.

The chain uses TRBV3-1 (or the pseudogene TRBV3-2) and TRBJ2-5, with D hard to call. The CDR3 is 12 residues long. CDR1 and CDR2 from the germline V gene are LGHDT and YNNKEL (reference sequence). V was shortened by 7 bases and J by 0 bases, with 6 bases between the two germline ends. The CDR3 DNA follows: TGTGCCAGCACCTCGTACCAAGAGACCCAGTACTTC. Protein: CASTSYQETQYF.

The chain joins TRBV18 to TRBJ2-1, with D possibly matching TRBD1 (6 bases). There are 14 residues in the CDR3. Germline V gene lookup returns CDR1 KGHSH and CDR2 LQKENI. Trimming cost V 3 bases and J 8 bases, with 14 bases left between them. The CDR3 is CASSPSTGRDEQFF. DNA of the CDR3: TGTGCCAGCTCACCTTCGACAGGTCGGGATGAGCAGTTCTTC.

The DNA of the CDR3 is TGCAGCGCCCCCGGCAGTCCTAGCTTGGGGTCCCAGTACTTC. Amino acids: CSAPGSPSLGSQYF. This chain joins TRBV29-1 and TRBJ2-5; maybe TRBD2 (5 bases). V was shortened by 7 bases and J by 9 bases, with 24 bases between the two germline ends. CDR1 is SQVTM and CDR2 is ANQGSEA in the germline V gene. The CDR3 contains 14 residues.

This chain joins TRBV7-3 and TRBJ2-1; D is ambiguous. From germline, CDR1 is SGHTA and CDR2 FQGTGA. The CDR3 runs to 16 residues. The V end lost 5 bases, the J end lost 0 bases, and 14 bases lay between the germline ends. In nucleotides, the CDR3 is TGTGCCAGCAGCCCCGCGAGCACCCACTCCTACAATGAGCAGTTCTTC. This codes for CASSPASTHSYNEQFF.

The chain recombines TRBV18 with TRBJ1-4; TRBD1 matches 8 bases. Germline values: CDR1 KGHSH, CDR2 LQKENI. Trimming took 5 bases from V and 0 from J; bases not matched to a gene: 8. The CDR3 sequence is 17 residues long. For the CDR3, the DNA is TGTGCCAGCTCAGCGCGACAGGGGAGGGCAACTAATGAAAAACTGTTTTTT. It translates to CASSARQGRATNEKLFF.

This chain joins TRBV12-3 or TRBV12-4 and TRBJ1-2; D might be TRBD1 (5 bases). The CDR3 sequence is 12 residues long. V was trimmed by 7 bases and J by 8 bases, leaving 14 bases between them. The CDR3 protein is CASTWGSLGYTF. The CDR3 DNA reads TGTGCCAGCACCTGGGGCTCCTTGGGCTACACCTTC.

Only one count was recorded for this clone. The chain couples TRBV18 to TRBJ2-5; D not certain. Germline V lookup: CDR1 KGHSH, CDR2 LQKENI. V lost 3 bases to trimming and J lost 4 bases, with 9 bases between them. CDR3 length: 13 residues. The CDR3 sequence: CASSPPILETQYF. DNA for the CDR3: TGTGCCAGCTCACCCCCCATACTAGAGACCCAGTACTTC. Complete variable domain (other parts from reference TRBV18 and TRBJ2-5): NAGVMQNPRHLVRRRGQEARLRCSPMKGHSHVYWYRQLPEEGLKFMVYLQKENIIDESGMPKERFSAEFPKEGPSILRIQQVVRGDSAAYFCASSPPILETQYFGPGTRLLVL.

The rearrangement links TRBV9 to TRBJ2-3; D gene uncertain. The CDR3 totals 12 residues. Germline V gives CDR1 SGDLS, CDR2 YYNGEE. The germline V and J ends were trimmed by 3 bases and 2 bases, with 4 bases remaining between them. CDR3 sequence: CASSATTDTQYF. Written as DNA, the CDR3 is TGTGCCAGCAGCGCTACCACAGATACGCAGTATTTT.

Comment on this clone: This sample also contains other DNA sequences that code for the same CDR3. CDR3 nucleotide sequence: TGCGCCAGCAGCCCCGGACAGGGGGGCACTGAAGCTTTCTTT. Protein product: CASSPGQGGTEAFF. The rearrangement links TRBV5-1 to TRBJ1-1, with 10 bases lining up with TRBD1. Germline values: CDR1 SGHRS, CDR2 YFSETQ. CDR3 length: 14 residues. The junction had 4 bases not matched to a gene; V was cut back by 4 bases and J by 4 bases.

This clone was seen just once. The chain recombines TRBV4-1 with TRBJ2-7; 8 nucleotides match TRBD2. This CDR3 is built from 16 residues. Per germline, CDR1 MGHRA and CDR2 YSYEKL. V was pared by 1 base and J by 4 bases, with 9 bases of the junction left unmatched. CDR3 protein: CASSQVFSGDYYEQYF. As DNA, the CDR3 is TGCGCCAGCAGCCAAGTTTTTAGCGGGGATTATTACGAGCAGTACTTC.

The chain uses TRBV2 and TRBJ1-5; 9 bases agree with TRBD1. Per germline, CDR1 SNHLY and CDR2 FYNNEI. The CDR3 consists of 15 residues. J was trimmed by 4 bases and V by 6 bases; bases with no gene match: 7. The CDR3 sequence: CASRESGTGNQPQHF. The CDR3 DNA reads as TGTGCCAGCAGGGAATCCGGGACAGGGAATCAGCCCCAGCATTTT.

This chain connects TRBV3-1 (or the pseudogene TRBV3-2) to TRBJ1-4; D is unresolved. The CDR3 covers 15 residues. In germline, CDR1 is LGHDT, CDR2 YNNKEL (reference sequence). The germline V and J ends were trimmed by 1 base and 10 bases, with 16 bases remaining between them. CDR3 loop: CASSQAPAADRKLFF. The CDR3 bases are TGTGCCAGCAGCCAAGCTCCGGCGGCAGATCGAAAACTGTTTTTT.